These 5 T cell receptor beta chains share one sample of origin, sequenced in a study of T cells in lung cancer brain metastases. Libraries were prepared by immunoSEQ multiplex PCR; TCRdb keeps only in-frame clonotypes and omits some of them. Of approximately 3,800 clones in the sample, roughly nine tenths were seen once. The sequenced material came from tumor tissue from the primary lung tumor. These receptors all come from a woman aged 45-60 years with non-small cell lung cancer.

V usage is TRBV12-5 and J usage is TRBJ1-5; D is unclear. CDR1 and CDR2 (germline): LGHNT, FRNRAP. Trimming removed 7 bases from V and 0 bases from J, with 10 bases in between. The CDR3 runs 14 residues. The CDR3 protein is CASEDLYSNQPQHF. CDR3 in DNA: TGTGCTAGTGAAGACCTTTATAGCAATCAGCCCCAGCATTTT.

V and J are TRBV27 and TRBJ1-1; D might be TRBD1 (6 bases). CDR3 length: 14 amino acids. Germline values: CDR1 MNHEY, CDR2 SMNVEV (reference sequence). Trimming took off 8 bases at V and 5 bases at J, with 18 bases between the two ends. In DNA form, the CDR3 reads TGTGCCAGCGGGTTTAGGGGGGCCCCAACTGAAGCTTTCTTT. Translating gives CASGFRGAPTEAFF.

The chain has TRBV18 and TRBJ2-7, with D tentatively TRBD2 (6 bases). Germline CDR1 KGHSH, CDR2 LQKENI. The CDR3 is made up of 15 amino acids. Trimming pared 3 bases from V and 5 bases from J, leaving 17 bases between. The DNA for the CDR3 is TGTGCCAGCTCACCGGGACTCCCCACGAGCCACGAGCAGTACTTC. As protein: CASSPGLPTSHEQYF.

This chain joins TRBV18 and TRBJ2-5; D is possibly TRBD2 (6 bases). The CDR3 runs to 13 residues. Germline values: CDR1 KGHSH, CDR2 LQKENI. The V end was cut by 5 bases, the J end by 5 bases, with 12 bases between. This chain's CDR3 is CASSTLGGETQYF. The CDR3 nucleotides read TGTGCCAGCTCAACACTAGGAGGGGAGACCCAGTACTTC.

V is TRBV4-3 and J is TRBJ1-6; 7 bases are shared with TRBD1. In germline, CDR1 is LGHNA, CDR2 YSLEER. This CDR3 comprises 13 residues. V shed 2 bases, J shed 9 bases, and the junction held 1 base outside the gene matches. CDR3 DNA: TGCGCCAGCAGCCAAAGGGACAGTTCACCCCTCCACTTT. Protein product: CASSQRDSSPLHF.